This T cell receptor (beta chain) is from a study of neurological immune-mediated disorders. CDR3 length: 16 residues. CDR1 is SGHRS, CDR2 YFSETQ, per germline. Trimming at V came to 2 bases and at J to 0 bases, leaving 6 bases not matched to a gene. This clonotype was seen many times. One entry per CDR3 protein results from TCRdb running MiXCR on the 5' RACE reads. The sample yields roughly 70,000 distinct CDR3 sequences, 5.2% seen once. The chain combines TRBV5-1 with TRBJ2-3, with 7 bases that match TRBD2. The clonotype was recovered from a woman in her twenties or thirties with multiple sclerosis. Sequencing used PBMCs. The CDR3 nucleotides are TGCGCCAGCAGCTTCGGTGAGCGGGGTAGCACAGATACGCAGTATTTT. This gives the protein CASSFGERGSTDTQYF.